This T cell receptor beta chain is from a study of blood T cell repertoires in COVID-19. Study-wide background: Nucleic acid was either cDNA or gDNA, and it came from T cells, B-cell-depleted T cells, or PBMCs.

V was trimmed by 3 bases and J by 2 bases, leaving 8 bases between them. This CDR3 comprises 14 residues. Germline lookup yields CDR1 SGHTA and CDR2 FQGNSA. Individuals aged about 18 to 95 years were recruited from 24 US areas. Cohorts were based on clinical histories the participants reported. Sequencing was performed with immunoSEQ multiplex PCR; in TCRdb, only in-frame clones are kept and a portion is missing. The top ten clones hold 1.2% of a sample with a few hundred thousand clones, over 80% of them seen once. J is TRBJ1-5 and V is TRBV7-2; no clear D gene. The sample taken for sequencing was PBMCs or T cells enriched from blood (not recorded which). The sequence was collected from a man aged 25-40 years who had recovered from COVID-19. DNA for the CDR3: TGTGCCAGCAGCTTTACGGGTGGCAATCAGCCCCAGCATTTT. This translates into CASSFTGGNQPQHF.